Shown below are 28 T cell receptor beta chains from a single sample sequenced in a study of blood T cell repertoires in COVID-19. The data were produced by immunoSEQ multiplex PCR, yet TCRdb's version contains in-frame clones alone and is incomplete. The table includes about 59,000 clones, approximately 80% detected once. Sequenced sample: peripheral blood. These receptors were obtained from a man aged 55 to 70 with acute or convalescent COVID-19.

J is TRBJ2-7 and V is TRBV7-3; D is ambiguous. Germline CDR1 is SGHTA and CDR2 is FQGTGA. V was shortened by 1 base and J by 5 bases, with 6 bases between the two germline ends. This CDR3 region has 12 residues. CDR3 amino acids: CASSLSVNEQYF. CDR3 nucleotides: TGTGCCAGCAGCTTAAGTGTAAACGAGCAGTACTTC.

V and J are TRBV27 and TRBJ1-5; 8 bases match TRBD1. CDR1 MNHEY and CDR2 SMNVEV come from the germline V gene (reference sequence). V was clipped by 4 bases and J by 4 bases; unmatched bases: 3. This CDR3 is 14 amino acids long. The CDR3 protein is CASSSRQGNQPQHF. The CDR3 nucleotides are TGTGCCAGCAGTTCGAGACAGGGGAATCAGCCCCAGCATTTT.

Remarks on this clone: This sample also contains other DNA sequences that code for the same CDR3. This sequence joins TRBV3-1 (or the pseudogene TRBV3-2) and TRBJ2-5, with unresolved D. The length of the CDR3 is 15 residues. V was pared by 3 bases and J by 2 bases, with 13 bases between. The germline V gene has CDR1 LGHDT and CDR2 YNNKEL (reference sequence). CDR3 loop: CASSQVRGQQETQYF. The CDR3 region has the DNA TGTGCCAGCAGCCAGGTGAGAGGCCAGCAAGAGACCCAGTACTTC.

This chain joins TRBV28 and TRBJ2-2; D remains ambiguous. The CDR3 has 13 amino acids. The germline V gene has CDR1 MDHEN and CDR2 SYDVKM. V dropped 5 bases and J dropped 6 bases, with 10 bases sitting between them. The CDR3 nucleotides read TGTGCCAGCAGTACCCTTAGCCCCGGGGAGCTGTTTTTT. This sequence encodes CASSTLSPGELFF.

V gene TRBV19 combines with J gene TRBJ1-2; 7 bases map to TRBD1. Germline V gene lookup returns CDR1 LNHDA and CDR2 SQIVND (reference sequence). Trimming cost V 8 bases and J 4 bases; bases outside gene matches: 7. The CDR3 length is 13 residues. The CDR3 DNA is TGTGCCAGTGGGCAGGGGGAAGTCTATGGCTACACCTTC. Encoded protein: CASGQGEVYGYTF.

This chain uses TRBV28 with TRBJ1-2, with 9 positions matching TRBD1. The germline CDR1 and CDR2 sequences are MDHEN and SYDVKM. The length of the CDR3 is 17 residues. V lost 8 bases to trimming and J lost 4 bases; unmatched junction nucleotides: 17. The CDR3 nucleotides read TGTGCCAGCGGAACCACAGGGGGCGTAAGGGTGGGCTATGGCTACACCTTC. As protein: CASGTTGGVRVGYGYTF.

This clone came up a few times. The J gene is TRBJ2-5, the V gene TRBV5-1; 7 nucleotides line up with TRBD1. The trim removed 2 bases at V and 2 bases at J, leaving 3 bases unmatched. Germline CDR1 and CDR2: SGHRS and YFSETQ. The length of the CDR3 is 14 residues. The CDR3 loop is CASSFAGGQETQYF. The CDR3 nucleotides are TGCGCCAGCAGCTTCGCAGGGGGACAAGAGACCCAGTACTTC.

The CDR3 bases are TGTGCCAGTGAGGACAGGGTCTATGGCTACACCTTC. Its translation is CASEDRVYGYTF. The V and J genes are TRBV19 and TRBJ1-2; 8 bases line up with TRBD1. The CDR3 is 12 amino acids. Per germline, CDR1 LNHDA and CDR2 SQIVND (reference sequence). Losses at the gene ends were 8 bases for V and 4 bases for J; bases not matched to a gene: 3. Together with reference TRBV19 and TRBJ1-2, the CDR3 gives the full variable domain: DGGITQSPKYLFRKEGQNVTLSCEQNLNHDAMYWYRQDPGQGLRLIYYSQIVNDFQKGDIAEGYSVSREKKESFPLTVTSAQKNPTAFYLCASEDRVYGYTFGSGTRLTVV.

The rearrangement links TRBV21-1 to TRBJ2-4; TRBD2, the table's D call, lacks a check against the DNA. TRBV21-1 is recorded as a pseudogene. CDR3 length equals 14 residues. This CDR3 is CASSKEAGRDIQYF. DNA of the CDR3: TGTGCCAGCAGCAAAGAAGCAGGGAGGGACATTCAGTACTTC.

The V and J genes are TRBV9 and TRBJ1-3, with D possibly matching TRBD1 (6 bases). The CDR3 has 15 residues. Looked up from germline, CDR1 is SGDLS and CDR2 is YYNGEE. Trimming left V 0 bases short and J 4 bases short, with 11 bases between. DNA of the CDR3: TGTGCCAGCAGCGTAGGCGACAGGTACGGAAACACCATATATTTT. Translation: CASSVGDRYGNTIYF.

This chain links TRBV5-1 with TRBJ2-5; D is perhaps TRBD2 (6 bases). Germline V CDR1 and CDR2: SGHRS, YFSETQ. This CDR3 is built from 18 residues. The V end lost 4 bases, the J end lost 5 bases, and 27 bases lay between the germline ends. DNA for the CDR3: TGCGCCAGCAGCGCAGCCCCCAGAAGGAACTCGGGGAGGGAGACCCAGTACTTC. Its translation is CASSAAPRRNSGRETQYF.

The chain links TRBV9 to TRBJ2-3; D may be TRBD2 (6 bases). Trimming took off 4 bases at V and 2 bases at J, with 8 bases between the two ends. The germline V gene encodes CDR1 SGDLS and CDR2 YYNGEE. The CDR3 is 13 amino acids. CDR3 coding DNA: TGTGCCAGCAGCCGGGACTTCACAGATACGCAGTATTTT. Translation: CASSRDFTDTQYF.

The rearrangement uses TRBV5-1 and TRBJ2-1; TRBD1 aligns across 9 bases. CDR1 and CDR2 (germline): SGHRS, YFSETQ. Unmatched junction bases numbered 8, after V lost 4 bases and J lost 0 bases. The CDR3 length is 17 residues. The CDR3: CASSERTGANSYNEQFF. The CDR3 nucleotides read TGCGCCAGCAGCGAAAGGACAGGGGCGAACTCCTACAATGAGCAGTTCTTC.

The chain couples TRBV5-4 to TRBJ1-1; D is unresolved. This CDR3 contains 17 residues. V shed 0 bases and J shed 0 bases, with 15 bases lying between them. CDR1 SGHNT and CDR2 YYREEE come from the germline V gene (reference sequence). The CDR3 sequence: CASSLVSGVRMNTEAFF. DNA for the CDR3: TGTGCCAGCAGCTTGGTTAGCGGGGTACGAATGAACACTGAAGCTTTCTTT. Full variable domain (remainder filled in from reference TRBV5-4 and TRBJ1-1): ETGVTQSPTHLIKTRGQQVTLRCSSQSGHNTVSWYQQALGQGPQFIFQYYREEENGRGNFPPRFSGLQFPNYSSELNVNALELDDSALYLCASSLVSGVRMNTEAFFGQGTRLTVV.

This clone showed up just once. DNA for the CDR3: TGCGCCAGCAGTCAACCGGGACTCCCGTGGCATCAGCCCCAGCATTTT. Its protein product is CASSQPGLPWHQPQHF. V usage is TRBV23-1 and J usage is TRBJ1-5; TRBD1 is a possible D gene (5 bases). TRBV23-1 is classed as an ORF, of uncertain function. Deletions cut 2 bases from V and 5 bases from J, with 16 bases between. The CDR3 contains 16 residues.

V and J are TRBV19 and TRBJ2-1; 8 nucleotides line up with TRBD2. The CDR3 has 13 amino acids. After removal of 10 bases from V and 8 bases from J, the junction contained 10 bases not matched to a gene. Germline V lookup: CDR1 LNHDA, CDR2 SQIVND (reference sequence). This CDR3 reads CANASGPGDEQFF. The CDR3 coding sequence is TGTGCCAACGCTAGCGGGCCGGGGGATGAGCAGTTCTTC.

The rearrangement joins TRBV3-1 (or the pseudogene TRBV3-2) to TRBJ1-2; no clear D gene. This CDR3 region has 13 residues. In germline, CDR1 is LGHDT, CDR2 YNNKEL (reference sequence). Trimming stripped 1 base from V and 6 bases from J, with 9 bases between. CDR3 loop: CASSQAISHGYTF. Written as DNA, the CDR3 is TGTGCCAGCAGCCAAGCGATTAGCCATGGCTACACCTTC.

The rearrangement links TRBV6-4 to TRBJ2-3, with 11 bases identical to TRBD1. There are 14 residues in the CDR3. From germline, CDR1 is MRHNA and CDR2 SNTAGT. With V trimmed by 6 bases and J by 5 bases, 4 bases remained unmatched. DNA of the CDR3: TGTGCCAGCAGCCAGGGGACAGGGGGAGATACGCAGTATTTT. Protein product: CASSQGTGGDTQYF.

V gene TRBV19 combines with J gene TRBJ2-3; TRBD2 aligns across 9 bases. The V gene's germline CDR1 is LNHDA and CDR2 SQIVND (reference sequence). This CDR3 has 15 residues. The V segment lost 2 bases and the J segment 2 bases; nucleotides outside the gene matches: 2. CDR3 region: CASSITSGLTDTQYF. The CDR3 bases are TGTGCCAGTAGTATAACTAGCGGGCTCACAGATACGCAGTATTTT.

The genes are TRBV5-4 and TRBJ2-1, with D possibly being TRBD1 (5 bases). This CDR3 comprises 15 residues. The V gene's germline CDR1 is SGHNT and CDR2 YYREEE (reference sequence). V lost 6 bases to trimming and J lost 0 bases, with 13 bases between them. CDR3 sequence: CASIPQGGSYNEQFF. Here the CDR3 DNA reads TGTGCCAGCATCCCCCAGGGTGGCTCCTACAATGAGCAGTTCTTC.

The chain recombines TRBV19 with TRBJ2-5, with TRBD2 matching over 9 bases. CDR3 length equals 15 residues. Germline CDR1 LNHDA, CDR2 SQIVND (reference sequence). V shed 6 bases, J shed 4 bases, and the junction held 9 bases outside the gene matches. CDR3 sequence (DNA): TGTGCCAGTAGCCCGGCGGGGGGGCCGCGAGAGACCCAGTACTTC. Its translation: CASSPAGGPRETQYF. The variable domain in full, completed from reference TRBV19 and TRBJ2-5, reads DGGITQSPKYLFRKEGQNVTLSCEQNLNHDAMYWYRQDPGQGLRLIYYSQIVNDFQKGDIAEGYSVSREKKESFPLTVTSAQKNPTAFYLCASSPAGGPRETQYFGPGTRLLVL.

The chain combines TRBV5-1 with TRBJ2-3; D is possibly TRBD1 (7 bases). CDR1 SGHRS and CDR2 YFSETQ come from the germline V gene. The V gene lost 4 bases and the J gene lost 3 bases, with 15 bases spanning the gap. The CDR3 is 15 amino acids. CDR3 protein: CASSRRQGGTDTQYF. CDR3 DNA: TGCGCCAGCAGCAGGAGACAGGGAGGAACAGATACGCAGTATTTT.

This rearrangement joins TRBV19 to TRBJ2-7, with 11 bases identical to TRBD2. Germline-derived CDR1 and CDR2 are LNHDA and SQIVND (reference sequence). The CDR3 has 12 amino acids. V lost 10 bases to trimming and J lost 2 bases; unmatched junction nucleotides: 1. CDR3 region: CATSGGTYEQYF. The DNA of the CDR3 is TGTGCCACTAGCGGGGGGACCTACGAGCAGTACTTC.

This sequence joins TRBV19 and TRBJ1-5, with unresolved D. V lost 5 bases and J 7 bases, leaving 12 bases between the germline ends. The CDR3 loop spans 13 amino acids. Germline CDR1 is LNHDA and CDR2 is SQIVND (reference sequence). CDR3 sequence: CASSSRVEQPQHF. The DNA of the CDR3 is TGTGCCAGTAGTTCGCGGGTAGAACAGCCCCAGCATTTT.

J is TRBJ2-7 and V is TRBV19; D is unresolved. The germline gives CDR1 LNHDA, CDR2 SQIVND (reference sequence). The ends were cut back, 3 bases at V and 3 bases at J, with 9 bases in the middle. The length of the CDR3 is 13 residues. CDR3 coding DNA: TGTGCCAGTAGTATGTGGTCGGGCTACGAGCAGTACTTC. It is translated as CASSMWSGYEQYF.

The rearrangement links TRBV7-9 to TRBJ1-4, with TRBD1 matching over 8 bases. V was pared by 1 base and J by 1 base, with 11 bases of the junction left unmatched. CDR1 and CDR2 (germline): SEHNR, FQNEAQ (reference sequence). The CDR3 runs 19 residues. The DNA for the CDR3 is TGTGCCAGCAGCTTAGGGGGTTGGGACAGGAGGCAAACTAATGAAAAACTGTTTTTT. It is translated as CASSLGGWDRRQTNEKLFF.

The J gene is TRBJ1-6, the V gene TRBV10-3, with D possibly TRBD1 on 6 matching bases. CDR1 ENHRY and CDR2 SYGVKD come from the germline V gene. Trimming pared 0 bases from V and 7 bases from J, leaving 10 bases between. This CDR3 is built from 15 residues. In DNA, the CDR3 is TGTGCCATCAGTGAGTCGACAGGAGGCAATTCACCCCTCCACTTT. Translating it yields CAISESTGGNSPLHF.

This sequence joins TRBV11-3 and TRBJ2-1, with 7 bases that match TRBD1. This CDR3 region has 14 residues. V shed 5 bases and J 3 bases; nucleotides not matched to a gene: 4. Germline CDR1 reads SGHNT; CDR2 reads YENEEA. Here the CDR3 DNA reads TGTGCCAGCAGCGTCCGGGACAGCTACAATGAGCAGTTCTTC. This translates into CASSVRDSYNEQFF.